The source of this TCR beta chain is a study of radiotherapy plus CTLA-4 blockade in lung cancer. At the level of the study: Objective responses emerged in 15% to 20% of patients, and roughly 30% attained disease control. Study-wide points: Following radiotherapy plus ipilimumab, tumor-derived TCR clones expanded in the blood.

This clone came up a few times. Its antigen is currently unknown. The V gene end was trimmed by 10 bases and the J gene end by 7 bases; junction bases not matched to a gene: 6. This CDR3 has 13 amino acids. Germline assignment: CDR1 MDHEN and CDR2 SYDVKM. Repertoires were generated with immunoSEQ multiplex PCR, while TCRdb's copy carries only in-frame clones and drops some. The table lists 64,000 or so clones, approximately 67% of them singletons, with roughly 8.7% in the top ten. V usage is TRBV28 and J usage is TRBJ1-6; TRBD1 agrees at 8 bases. The sample in question was peripheral blood, obtained from a patient treated with radiotherapy plus ipilimumab. This clonotype was obtained from a human donor with non-small cell lung cancer whose response to radiotherapy plus ipilimumab could not be evaluated. CDR3 in amino acids: CATTQGANSPLHF. The CDR3, as DNA: TGTGCCACCACCCAGGGGGCGAATTCACCCCTCCACTTT. The whole variable domain, remainder taken from reference TRBV28 and TRBJ1-6, is DVKVTQSSRYLVKRTGEKVFLECVQDMDHENMFWYRQDPGLGLRLIYFSYDVKMKEKGDIPEGYSVSREKKERFSLILESASTNQTSMYLCATTQGANSPLHFGNGTRLTVT.